The clone carrying this T cell receptor beta chain was found a few times. One end of the junction fails to match germline, which may point to a read error. This record comes from a study of patients and donors after allogeneic stem cell transplantation. The germline V gene has CDR1 DFQATT and CDR2 SNEGSKA (reference sequence). This CDR3 has 11 residues. TCRdb processed the RT-PCR reads anew with MiXCR; each CDR3 protein has one entry. The sample carries under 30,000 distinct CDR3 sequences, approximately 43% recorded once. The sequence was obtained from a human donor who was either an allogeneic HSCT recipient or a stem cell or donor lymphocyte infusion donor (not recorded which). It is not recorded whose cells these are; they may come from a transplant donor. Sequencing used blood, either unsorted or a sorted T cell fraction (not recorded which). The V call is TRBV20-1, the J call TRBJ1-2; D unclear. CDR3 residues: CSANPGGGYTF. DNA for the CDR3: TGCAGCGCTAACCCCGGAGGTGGCTACACCTTC.